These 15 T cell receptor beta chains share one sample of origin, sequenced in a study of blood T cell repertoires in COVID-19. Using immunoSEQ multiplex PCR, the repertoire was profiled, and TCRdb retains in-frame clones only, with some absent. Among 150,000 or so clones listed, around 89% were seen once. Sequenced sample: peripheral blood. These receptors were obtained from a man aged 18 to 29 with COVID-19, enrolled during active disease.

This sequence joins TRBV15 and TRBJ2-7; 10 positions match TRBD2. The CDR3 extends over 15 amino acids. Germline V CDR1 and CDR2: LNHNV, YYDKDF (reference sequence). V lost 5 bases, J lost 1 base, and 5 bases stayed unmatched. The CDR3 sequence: CATSRGLARSYEQYF. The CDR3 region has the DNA TGTGCCACCAGCCGGGGACTAGCGAGATCCTACGAGCAGTACTTC.

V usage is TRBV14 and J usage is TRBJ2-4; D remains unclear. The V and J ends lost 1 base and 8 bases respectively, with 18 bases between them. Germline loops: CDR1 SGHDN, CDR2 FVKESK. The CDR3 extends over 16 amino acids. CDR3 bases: TGTGCCAGCAGCCAAGGATGCCGGGTTAGTGTCCACATTCAGTACTTC. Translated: CASSQGCRVSVHIQYF.

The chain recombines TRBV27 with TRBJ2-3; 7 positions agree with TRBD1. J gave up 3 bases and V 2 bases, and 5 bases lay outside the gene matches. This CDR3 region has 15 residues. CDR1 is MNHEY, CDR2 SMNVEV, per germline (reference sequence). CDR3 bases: TGTGCCAGCAGTTTAGGGGACAGCACTACAGATACGCAGTATTTT. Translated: CASSLGDSTTDTQYF.

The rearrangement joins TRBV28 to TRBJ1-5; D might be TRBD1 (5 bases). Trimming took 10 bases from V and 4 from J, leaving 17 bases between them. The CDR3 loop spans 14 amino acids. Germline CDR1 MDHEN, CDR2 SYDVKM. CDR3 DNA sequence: TGTGCCACCCGCCAGGGATACGGTAATCAGCCCCAGCATTTT. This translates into CATRQGYGNQPQHF.

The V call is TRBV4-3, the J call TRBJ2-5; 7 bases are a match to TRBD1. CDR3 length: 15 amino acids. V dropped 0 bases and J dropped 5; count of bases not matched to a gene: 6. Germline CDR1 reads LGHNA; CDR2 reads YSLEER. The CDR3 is CASSQDRARGETQYF. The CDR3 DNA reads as TGCGCCAGCAGCCAAGATAGGGCCAGGGGGGAGACCCAGTACTTC.

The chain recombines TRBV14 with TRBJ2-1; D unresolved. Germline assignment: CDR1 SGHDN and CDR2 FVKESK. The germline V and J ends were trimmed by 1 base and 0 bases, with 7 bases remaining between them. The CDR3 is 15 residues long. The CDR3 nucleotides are TGTGCCAGCAGCCAAGGGAGCAGCTCCTACAATGAGCAGTTCTTC. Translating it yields CASSQGSSSYNEQFF. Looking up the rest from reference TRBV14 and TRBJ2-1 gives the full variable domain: EAGVTQFPSHSVIEKGQTVTLRCDPISGHDNLYWYRRVMGKEIKFLLHFVKESKQDESGMPNNRFLAERTGGTYSTLKVQPAELEDSGVYFCASSQGSSSYNEQFFGPGTRLTVL.

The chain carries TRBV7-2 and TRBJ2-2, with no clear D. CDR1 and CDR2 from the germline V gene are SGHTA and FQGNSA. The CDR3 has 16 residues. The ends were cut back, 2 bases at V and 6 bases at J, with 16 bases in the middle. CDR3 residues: CASSLLPLVLPGELFF. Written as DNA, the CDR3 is TGTGCCAGCAGCTTACTTCCTCTCGTCCTTCCCGGGGAGCTGTTTTTT.

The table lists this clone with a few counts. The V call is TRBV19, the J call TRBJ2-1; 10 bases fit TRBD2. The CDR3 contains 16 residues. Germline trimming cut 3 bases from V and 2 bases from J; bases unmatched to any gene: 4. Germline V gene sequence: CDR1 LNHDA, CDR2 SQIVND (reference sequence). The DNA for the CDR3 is TGTGCCAGTAGTATTTCAACTAGCGGGGCCTACAATGAGCAGTTCTTC. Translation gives CASSISTSGAYNEQFF.

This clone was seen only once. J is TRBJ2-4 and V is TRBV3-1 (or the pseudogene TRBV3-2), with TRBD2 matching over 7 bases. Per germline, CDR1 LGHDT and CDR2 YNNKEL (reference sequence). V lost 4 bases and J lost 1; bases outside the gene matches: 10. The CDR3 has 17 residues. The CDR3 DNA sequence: TGTGCCAGCAGCCTAAAGGGACTAACTACTGCCAAAAACATTCAGTACTTC. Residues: CASSLKGLTTAKNIQYF.

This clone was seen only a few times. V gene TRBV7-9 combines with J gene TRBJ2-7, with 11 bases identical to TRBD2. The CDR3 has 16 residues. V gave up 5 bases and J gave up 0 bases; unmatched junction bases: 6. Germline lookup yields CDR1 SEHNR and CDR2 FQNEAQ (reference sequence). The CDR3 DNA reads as TGTGCCAGCAGCCCCGCACTAGCGGGAGCCTCCTACGAGCAGTACTTC. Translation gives CASSPALAGASYEQYF.

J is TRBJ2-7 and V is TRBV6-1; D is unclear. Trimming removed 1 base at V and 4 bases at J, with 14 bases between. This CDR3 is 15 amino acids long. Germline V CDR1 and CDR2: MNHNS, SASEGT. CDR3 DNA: TGTGCCAGCAGTGAAGGGGCAACTGCCATGTACGAGCAGTACTTC. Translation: CASSEGATAMYEQYF.

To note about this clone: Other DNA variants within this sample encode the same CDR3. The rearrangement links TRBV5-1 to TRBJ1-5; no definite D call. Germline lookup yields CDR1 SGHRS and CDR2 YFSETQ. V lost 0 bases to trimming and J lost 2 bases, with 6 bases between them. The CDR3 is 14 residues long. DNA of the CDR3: TGCGCCAGCAGCTTGGGAGGAGGCAATCAGCCCCAGCATTTT. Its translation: CASSLGGGNQPQHF.

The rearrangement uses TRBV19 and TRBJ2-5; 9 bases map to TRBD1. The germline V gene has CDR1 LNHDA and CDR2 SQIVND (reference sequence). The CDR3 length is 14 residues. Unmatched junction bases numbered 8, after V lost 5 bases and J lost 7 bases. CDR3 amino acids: CASSPWDRAGTQYF. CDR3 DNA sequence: TGTGCCAGTAGTCCCTGGGACAGGGCGGGGACCCAGTACTTC. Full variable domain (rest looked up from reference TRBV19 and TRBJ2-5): DGGITQSPKYLFRKEGQNVTLSCEQNLNHDAMYWYRQDPGQGLRLIYYSQIVNDFQKGDIAEGYSVSREKKESFPLTVTSAQKNPTAFYLCASSPWDRAGTQYFGPGTRLLVL.

CDR3 amino acids: CASSFGQGREGYTF. The CDR3 DNA is TGTGCCAGCAGCTTTGGACAGGGGCGGGAAGGCTACACCTTC. The chain combines TRBV11-2 with TRBJ1-2, with TRBD1 matching over 9 bases. CDR3 length: 14 residues. Germline V gene sequence: CDR1 SGHAT, CDR2 FQNNGV. The junction had 7 bases not matched to a gene; V was cut back by 3 bases and J by 8 bases. Filled out from reference TRBV11-2 and TRBJ1-2, the complete variable domain reads EAGVAQSPRYKIIEKRQSVAFWCNPISGHATLYWYQQILGQGPKLLIQFQNNGVVDDSQLPKDRFSAERLKGVDSTLKIQPAKLEDSAVYLCASSFGQGREGYTFGSGTRLTVV.

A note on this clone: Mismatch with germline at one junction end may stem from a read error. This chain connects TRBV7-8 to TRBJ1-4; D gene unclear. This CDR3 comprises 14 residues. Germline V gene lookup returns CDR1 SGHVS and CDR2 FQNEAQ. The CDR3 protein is CASSARGANEKLLF. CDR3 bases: TGTGCCAGCAGCGCTCGGGGAGCTAATGAAAAACTGCTTTTT.